This TCR beta chain originates from a study of blood T cell repertoires in COVID-19. Study-wide context: PBMCs, B-cell-depleted T cells, or T cells provided the cDNA or gDNA that made up the material.

Per the germline V gene, CDR1 is SGHDT and CDR2 is YYEEEE. The CDR3 loop spans 13 amino acids. The ends lost 4 bases at V and 5 bases at J; junction bases unmatched: 3. This table comes from immunoSEQ multiplex PCR, and its TCRdb copy is limited to in-frame clones, with some not included. This sample has 100,000 or so clones, with around 81% found just once. The sequence came from a human donor in a cohort sampled during active COVID-19. The J gene is TRBJ2-7, the V gene TRBV5-6; 10 bases fit TRBD1. Sample: peripheral blood. The CDR3 region is CASSPGQGNEQYF. The CDR3 DNA is TGTGCCAGCAGCCCGGGACAGGGGAACGAGCAGTACTTC.